Following are 21 T cell receptor beta chains from one sample sequenced in a study of blood T cell repertoires in COVID-19. Assay: immunoSEQ multiplex PCR; the TCRdb copy retains only in-frame clones and omits some. The data hold around 30,000 clones, with about 92% observed a single time. Material for sequencing was peripheral blood. The receptors shown here come from a man aged 50-59 years with active COVID-19.

V is TRBV19 and J is TRBJ2-5, with a tentative D call TRBD1 (6 bases). V lost 6 bases and J lost 0, with 14 bases in between. Germline CDR1 LNHDA, CDR2 SQIVND (reference sequence). This CDR3 comprises 15 residues. DNA for the CDR3: TGTGCCAGTAGCCAAAGGACAGACTACCAAGAGACCCAGTACTTC. As protein: CASSQRTDYQETQYF.

The rearrangement uses TRBV3-1 (or the pseudogene TRBV3-2) and TRBJ2-1, with D possibly TRBD2 on 6 matching bases. The germline CDR1 and CDR2 sequences are LGHDT and YNNKEL (reference sequence). The CDR3 has 16 residues. Trimming left V 4 bases short and J 0 bases short, with 13 bases between. The DNA for the CDR3 is TGTGCCAGCAGCCCAAGCCTAGCGCCCTCCTACAATGAGCAGTTCTTC. Translating gives CASSPSLAPSYNEQFF.

J is TRBJ1-4 and V is TRBV3-1 (or the pseudogene TRBV3-2); D ambiguous. The germline V gene has CDR1 LGHDT and CDR2 YNNKEL (reference sequence). V was clipped by 2 bases and J by 6 bases, with 4 bases between them. This CDR3 is 12 amino acids long. Here the CDR3 reads CASSQSYEKLFF. CDR3 nucleotide sequence: TGTGCCAGCAGCCAATCCTATGAAAAACTGTTTTTT.

The chain carries TRBV25-1 and TRBJ2-5; tentatively, D is TRBD1 (6 bases). The V and J ends lost 4 bases and 0 bases respectively, with 6 bases between them. The CDR3 extends over 13 amino acids. CDR1 is MGHDK and CDR2 is SYGVNS in the germline V gene. The CDR3 loop reads CASSGTDQETQYF. CDR3 coding DNA: TGTGCCAGCAGTGGGACAGACCAAGAGACCCAGTACTTC.

V usage is TRBV4-2 and J usage is TRBJ1-6; TRBD1 might be the D (5 bases). V was pared by 0 bases and J by 5 bases, with 8 bases between. The CDR3 is made up of 15 amino acids. Germline V gene lookup returns CDR1 LGHNA and CDR2 YNFKEQ. CDR3 sequence (DNA): TGTGCCAGCAGCCAAGATCAGGGAAATAATTCACCCCTCCACTTT. It yields the protein CASSQDQGNNSPLHF.

The rearrangement uses TRBV21-1 and TRBJ1-6; TRBD1 reflects the table's D call only, with no check against the DNA. TRBV21-1 is flagged as a pseudogene. This CDR3 is built from 15 residues. As DNA, the CDR3 is TGTGCCACAGCAACAGGAAGCTCCTATAATTCACCCCTCCACTTT. This codes for CATATGSSYNSPLHF.

The chain carries TRBV5-1 and TRBJ2-7; weak D call: TRBD1 (7 bases). Germline CDR1 and CDR2: SGHRS and YFSETQ. Trimming took 3 bases from V and 0 from J, leaving 16 bases between them. CDR3 length: 16 amino acids. DNA of the CDR3: TGCGCCAGCAGCTCAACTGCGCAGGGGGGCTCCTACGAGCAGTACTTC. Translation: CASSSTAQGGSYEQYF.

The V gene is TRBV2, the J gene TRBJ2-5; 12 bases line up with TRBD2. V shed 6 bases and J 3 bases; nucleotides not matched to a gene: 5. CDR1 is SNHLY, CDR2 FYNNEI, per germline. CDR3 length: 15 residues. CDR3 coding DNA: TGTGCCAGCAGAGCCAGACTAGCGGGAGAAGAGACCCAGTACTTC. Residues: CASRARLAGEETQYF.

The genes are TRBV7-6 and TRBJ2-3; D is possibly TRBD2 (5 bases). CDR1 is SGHVS and CDR2 is FNYEAQ in the germline V gene. V was clipped by 3 bases and J by 0 bases, with 13 bases between them. The CDR3 length is 16 residues. This CDR3 reads CASSFRRSASTDTQYF. The CDR3 DNA reads as TGTGCCAGCAGCTTTCGGAGGAGCGCTAGCACAGATACGCAGTATTTT.

The rearrangement links TRBV30 to TRBJ1-4, with 8 positions matching TRBD1. The J segment lost 4 bases and the V segment lost 7 bases, leaving 8 bases of the junction unmatched. CDR1 GTSNPN and CDR2 SVGIG come from the germline V gene (reference sequence). This CDR3 comprises 14 residues. CDR3 nucleotides: TGTGCCTATCATGGGACAGGTGATAATGAAAAACTGTTTTTT. Amino acid sequence: CAYHGTGDNEKLFF.

V is TRBV7-9 and J is TRBJ2-5; D gene ambiguous. Germline V gene data show CDR1 as SEHNR and CDR2 as FQNEAQ (reference sequence). Trimming removed 5 bases from V and 5 bases from J, with 6 bases in between. The CDR3 covers 11 residues. CDR3 coding DNA: TGTGCCAGCAGCGTACAGGAGACCCAGTACTTC. Its protein is CASSVQETQYF.

This rearrangement joins TRBV7-2 to TRBJ2-5; D might be TRBD2 (5 bases). This CDR3 spans 13 amino acids. V gave up 5 bases and J gave up 4 bases, with 11 bases separating them. Germline CDR1 SGHTA, CDR2 FQGNSA. CDR3 region: CASSQRASETQYF. CDR3 in DNA: TGTGCCAGCAGCCAGAGGGCCTCAGAGACCCAGTACTTC.

This chain links TRBV28 with TRBJ2-7, with 7 nucleotides matching TRBD1. This CDR3 comprises 12 residues. After removal of 7 bases from V and 2 bases from J, the junction contained 2 bases not matched to a gene. The germline CDR1 and CDR2 sequences are MDHEN and SYDVKM. The CDR3 reads CASNRGPYEQYF. CDR3 in DNA: TGTGCCAGCAACAGGGGCCCCTACGAGCAGTACTTC.

This chain links TRBV7-9 with TRBJ2-1; 7 bases fit TRBD2. J gave up 5 bases and V 1 base, and 8 bases lay outside the gene matches. CDR3 length: 16 amino acids. Germline loops: CDR1 SEHNR, CDR2 FQNEAQ (reference sequence). The CDR3 here is CASSLVVGGLNNEQFF. CDR3 nucleotides: TGTGCCAGCAGCTTAGTCGTGGGGGGACTAAACAATGAGCAGTTCTTC.

The rearrangement joins TRBV28 to TRBJ1-2; possible D gene TRBD1, 6 bases. Trimming left V 6 bases short and J 8 bases short, with 16 bases between. CDR3 size: 13 residues. Germline V gene data show CDR1 as MDHEN and CDR2 as SYDVKM. Here the CDR3 reads CASSVAGAPGYTF. DNA of the CDR3: TGTGCCAGCAGCGTGGCGGGGGCGCCCGGCTACACCTTC.

This clone was counted once. The chain recombines TRBV4-1 with TRBJ1-2; 7 bases agree with TRBD1. V trimming: 2 bases; J trimming: 9 bases; junction bases outside the gene matches: 9. Germline-derived CDR1 and CDR2 are MGHRA and YSYEKL. This CDR3 region has 14 residues. In nucleotides, the CDR3 is TGCGCCAGCAGCCAAAAGGGACAGATCATCAGCTACACCTTC. Its translation: CASSQKGQIISYTF.

The genes are TRBV5-1 and TRBJ1-1, with 7 nucleotides matching TRBD1. The CDR3 extends over 15 amino acids. V dropped 5 bases and J dropped 11; count of bases not matched to a gene: 18. Germline CDR1 is SGHRS and CDR2 is YFSETQ. The CDR3 DNA reads TGCGCCAGCAGTTCTTCCCTAGGACAGGCCTCAAGGGCTTTCTTT. Translating it yields CASSSSLGQASRAFF.

The chain joins TRBV19 to TRBJ1-1; TRBD1 might be the D (6 bases). Germline V CDR1 and CDR2: LNHDA, SQIVND (reference sequence). V was clipped by 7 bases and J by 11 bases, with 17 bases between them. The CDR3 runs 12 residues. CDR3 region: CASTTGSVSAFF. CDR3 sequence (DNA): TGTGCCAGTACAACAGGGTCTGTTAGTGCTTTCTTT.

The chain employs TRBV6-5 and TRBJ2-2, with no clear D. The germline gives CDR1 MNHEY, CDR2 SVGAGI. With 2 bases removed from V and 4 bases from J, the gap between germline ends came to 8 bases. The CDR3 spans 14 residues. CDR3 loop: CASSYDSGTGELFF. The CDR3 DNA reads as TGTGCCAGCAGTTACGACTCGGGCACCGGGGAGCTGTTTTTT.

The chain recombines TRBV11-3 with TRBJ2-1; 7 bases align to TRBD1. Trimming at V came to 5 bases and at J to 7 bases, leaving 8 bases not matched to a gene. Germline V CDR1 and CDR2: SGHNT, YENEEA. The CDR3 spans 14 residues. The CDR3 spells CASSPLTGSNEQFF. For the CDR3, the DNA is TGTGCCAGCAGCCCGCTGACAGGGTCAAATGAGCAGTTCTTC.

The chain carries TRBV15 and TRBJ2-1, with 8 bases aligning to TRBD1. Germline V gives CDR1 LNHNV, CDR2 YYDKDF (reference sequence). The CDR3 sequence is 17 residues long. V shed 3 bases and J 2 bases; nucleotides not matched to a gene: 9. The CDR3 spells CATSREATGEPYNEQFF. For the CDR3, the DNA is TGTGCCACCAGCAGGGAGGCGACAGGGGAACCCTACAATGAGCAGTTCTTC.